The 5 T cell receptor beta chains below all came from one sample that was sequenced in a study of shared T cell receptors in the human thymus. Data came from immunoSEQ multiplex PCR; TCRdb stores just in-frame clones and leaves some out. The sample comprises 500,000 to 750,000 clones, roughly 90% of which are singletons, and about 0.01% rests with the top ten. These same data were also listed under a study on human thymus T cells.

Sample: thymocytes. The source of these receptors is a boy under two years old with a congenital heart defect.

This clone was detected only once. This chain links TRBV5-5 with TRBJ2-7, with D maybe TRBD1 (6 bases). V lost 2 bases to trimming and J lost 6 bases, with 6 bases between them. The CDR3 consists of 11 residues. Germline CDR1 reads SGHKS; CDR2 reads YYEKEE (reference sequence). CDR3 sequence (DNA): TGTGCCAGCAGCTTCAGGGGCGAGCAGTACTTC. Amino acid sequence: CASSFRGEQYF.

The chain recombines TRBV15 with TRBJ2-5; D not certain. Germline V gene sequence: CDR1 LNHNV, CDR2 YYDKDF (reference sequence). This CDR3 spans 13 amino acids. V shed 3 bases and J shed 1 base, with 6 bases lying between them. CDR3: CATSRKLQETQYF. CDR3 bases: TGTGCCACCAGCAGGAAACTCCAAGAGACCCAGTACTTC.

The CDR3 protein is CASSRDKSGNTIYF. As DNA, the CDR3 is TGTGCCAGCAGTCGAGACAAAAGTGGAAACACCATATATTTT. The rearrangement links TRBV6-1 to TRBJ1-3; D gene uncertain. This CDR3 is 14 amino acids long. The V gene lost 5 bases and the J gene lost 3 bases, with 11 bases spanning the gap. Germline assignment: CDR1 MNHNS and CDR2 SASEGT.

The chain combines TRBV11-1 with TRBJ1-1; perhaps TRBD1 as D (5 bases). The V gene's germline CDR1 is SGHAT and CDR2 FQDESV (reference sequence). The CDR3 length is 17 residues. V was cut by 1 base and J by 4 bases, with 19 bases left in between. The CDR3 sequence: CASSLVAPIWGGTEAFF. As DNA, the CDR3 is TGTGCCAGCAGCTTAGTGGCCCCGATTTGGGGGGGCACTGAAGCTTTCTTT.

V usage is TRBV7-8 and J usage is TRBJ1-2; D is perhaps TRBD1 (5 bases). The germline V gene has CDR1 SGHVS and CDR2 FQNEAQ. This CDR3 contains 13 residues. The germline V and J ends were trimmed by 8 bases and 0 bases, with 10 bases remaining between them. CDR3 in DNA: TGTGCCAGCCTGCGGGGGGCTAACTATGGCTACACCTTC. Its protein is CASLRGANYGYTF. Full variable domain (remainder filled in from reference TRBV7-8 and TRBJ1-2): GAGVSQSPRYKVAKRGQDVALRCDPISGHVSLFWYQQALGQGPEFLTYFQNEAQLDKSGLPSDRFFAERPEGSVSTLKIQRTQQEDSAVYLCASLRGANYGYTFGSGTRLTVV.